This T cell receptor beta chain was identified during a study of blood T cells in healthy people across ages. The CDR3 totals 15 residues. Germline CDR1 is MDHEN and CDR2 is SYDVKM. Through a sample-barcoded 5' primer and a J-beta primer mix, a second PCR was run for roughly 7 to 11 cycles. One entry per CDR3 protein, called by TCRdb with MiXCR from the 5' RACE reads. The sample gives 1,800,000 or so distinct CDR3 sequences, roughly two fifths of which show up once; about 23% is in the top ten. Findings and limits, study-wide: What prevented conclusive comparison of naive and antigen-experienced cells was that PBMCs were unsorted. Measured against age, TCR beta diversity per million T cells decreased in a roughly linear manner. Diversity was estimated from one million T cells, and these estimates were considered underestimates.

On this clonotype: Its specificity is not known. Relative to the germline gene, one junction end is altered; a read error may explain this.

The chain uses TRBV28 and TRBJ1-2; no clear D. The sequence derives from a human donor in good health. Sequencing was performed on blood. This chain's CDR3 is CASSRGRRAYYGYIF. The CDR3 DNA reads TGTGCCAGCAGCCGCGGGAGAAGAGCATACTATGGCTACATCTTC.